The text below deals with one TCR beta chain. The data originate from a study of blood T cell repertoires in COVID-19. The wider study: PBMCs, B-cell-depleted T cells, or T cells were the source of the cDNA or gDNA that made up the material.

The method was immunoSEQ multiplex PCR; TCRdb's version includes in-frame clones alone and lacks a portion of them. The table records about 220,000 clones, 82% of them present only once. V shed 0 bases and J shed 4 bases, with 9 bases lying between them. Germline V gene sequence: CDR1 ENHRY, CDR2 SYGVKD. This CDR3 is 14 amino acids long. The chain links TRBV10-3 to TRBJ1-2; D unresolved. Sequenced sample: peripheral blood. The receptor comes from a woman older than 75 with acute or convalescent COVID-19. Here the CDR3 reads CAISESRSRYGYTF. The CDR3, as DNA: TGTGCCATCAGTGAGTCGAGGAGCCGCTATGGCTACACCTTC.